The rows below give T cell receptor beta chains drawn from one sample of a study of T cell clones after liver transplantation. Clones were read by immunoSEQ multiplex PCR, and TCRdb kept only the in-frame ones, dropping some. The sample carries tens of thousands of clones, more than 75% recorded once. The source material was CD4+ T cells from blood, sampled before liver transplant. These receptors originate from a human donor who received a liver transplant. CDR3s include the opening cysteine and the closing phenylalanine or tryptophan. D genes are given only for firm matches. Clone size, where shown, is once, few, many, or a class for clones that have expanded.

TRBJ2-2,.,.,TRBV7-9,TGTGCCAGCAGCCCTGACACTCTGAACACCGGGGAGCTGTTTTTT,CASSPDTLNTGELFF
TRBJ2-1,.,TRBD2,TRBV7-2,TGTGCCAGCAGCTTCTCAGCGGGAGCCTACAATGAGCAGTTCTTC,CASSFSAGAYNEQFF
TRBJ2-7,.,.,TRBV6-5,TGTGCCAGCAGTAACGGAGCAGAGCAGTACTTC,CASSNGAEQYF
TRBJ2-7,once,.,TRBV28,TGTGCCAGCAGAACCCCCCCCAGCAACGAGCAGTACTTC,CASRTPPSNEQYF
TRBJ1-5,.,TRBD1,TRBV7-2,TGTGCCAGCAGGTTAGGGGGCCCGTCGGTCGGGCAGCCCCAGCATTTT,CASRLGGPSVGQPQHF
TRBJ1-1,.,.,TRBV18,TGTGCCAGCTCACAGAGCCTAGGACGGGACCCCACAAGTGGAGCTTTCTTT,CASSQSLGRDPTSGAFF
TRBJ2-7,.,.,TRBV19,TGTGCCAGTAGCGTCAAGGGAGGTGGTTCAGCTTACGAGCAGTACTTC,CASSVKGGGSAYEQYF
TRBJ2-5,.,.,TRBV10-3,TGTGCCATCAGTTACAACCAAGAGACCCAGTACTTC,CAISYNQETQYF
TRBJ2-5,.,.,TRBV29-1,TGCAGCGTCCTGAGGGGCCTCCAAGAGACCCAGTACTTC,CSVLRGLQETQYF
TRBJ2-4,.,.,TRBV11-2,TGTGCCAGCAGCTTACTAACGACAGGCGACATTCAGTACTTC,CASSLLTTGDIQYF
TRBJ1-1,.,TRBD1,TRBV27,TGTGCCAGCAGACCTCTGGGACAGGGGAAAACTGAAGCTTTCTTT,CASRPLGQGKTEAFF
TRBJ2-5,.,.,TRBV7-9,TGTGCCAGCAGCTCCGGACAGTACCAAGAGACCCAGTACTTC,CASSSGQYQETQYF
TRBJ2-5,.,TRBD2,TRBV7-8,TGTGCCAGCAGCGGACTAGCGGGAGGTCTTCGAGAGACCCAGTACTTC,CASSGLAGGLRETQYF
TRBJ1-5,few,.,TRBV7-2,TGTGCCAGCAGCTTAGGTCCAAGCAATCAGCCCCAGCATTTT,CASSLGPSNQPQHF
TRBJ2-5,.,.,TRBV2,TGTGCCAGCCAACAGTACCAAGAGACCCAGTACTTC,CASQQYQETQYF
TRBJ2-2,.,TRBD1,TRBV7-2,TGTGCCAGCACCCCCCCAGGGGGGAACACCGGGGAGCTGTTTTTT,CASTPPGGNTGELFF
TRBJ2-7,.,TRBD2,TRBV5-1,TGCGCCAGCAGCCCGGGGACTAGAGAAGCCTATTCCTACGAGCAGTACTTC,CASSPGTREAYSYEQYF
TRBJ2-1,.,.,TRBV5-1,TGCGCCAGCAGCTTGGGGCAGGTGCCGCCAAATGAGCAGTTCTTC,CASSLGQVPPNEQFF
TRBJ2-1,.,TRBD2,TRBV13,TGTGCCGGCAGCGGTCCTCCCGGACTAGCGGTACCCAATGAGCAGTTCTTC,CAGSGPPGLAVPNEQFF
TRBJ2-5,.,TRBD2,TRBV2,TGTGCCAGCAGGAATCTTGGCGGGAGCGGAGGCGAGACCCAGTACTTC,CASRNLGGSGGETQYF
TRBJ2-7,.,.,TRBV11-2,TGTGCCAGCAGCTTATGGGGAGGCCCGATCTCCTACGAGCAGTACTTC,CASSLWGGPISYEQYF
TRBJ1-5,.,.,TRBV6-1,TGTGCCAGCAGTGAGTTGTGGGGAAATAGCAATCAGCCCCAGCATTTT,CASSELWGNSNQPQHF
TRBJ2-3,.,TRBD2,TRBV6-6,TGTGCCAGCAGAGGACTAGCGGGACCGACAGATACGCAGTATTTT,CASRGLAGPTDTQYF
TRBJ2-3,.,.,TRBV5-8,TGTGCCAGCAGCCAACTCGGGGGGCTCCACACAGATACGCAGTATTTT,CASSQLGGLHTDTQYF
TRBJ2-3,large,.,TRBV2,TGTGCCAGCAGTGAAGCCGATGGGGGTACGCAGTATTTT,CASSEADGGTQYF
TRBJ2-1,once,TRBD1,TRBV27,TGTGCCAGCAGTTTACGACAGGGCGGCAATGAGCAGTTCTTC,CASSLRQGGNEQFF
TRBJ2-3,.,.,TRBV5-6,TGTGCCAGCAGCTTGGGCGGCGGTAGCACAGATACGCAGTATTTT,CASSLGGGSTDTQYF
TRBJ2-6,few,.,TRBV7-3,TGTGCCAGCAGCCCCGGACTTTCCTCAAGGGTCCTGACTTTC,CASSPGLSSRVLTF
TRBJ1-5,.,TRBD1,TRBV18,TGTGCCAGCTCACCAACAGGGGATAGCAATCAGCCCCAGCATTTT,CASSPTGDSNQPQHF